This T cell receptor (beta chain) is from a study of blood T cells in healthy people across ages. Broader study findings: With naive T cell percentage, TCR beta diversity showed a strong correlation.

A note on this clonotype: The antigen remains unidentified.

There are 13 residues in the CDR3. With V trimmed by 4 bases and J by 3 bases, 3 bases remained unmatched. Germline CDR1 reads SGHTA; CDR2 reads FQGNSA. Each sample yielded at least 5 micrograms of PBMC total RNA. Combining a sample-barcoded 5' primer with a J-beta primer mix, a second PCR ran for about 6 to 12 cycles. TCRdb re-called the 5' RACE reads with MiXCR, one entry per CDR3 protein. This sample has approximately 810,000 distinct CDR3 sequences, with about 30% found just once. The rearrangement uses TRBV7-2 and TRBJ2-7; 7 nucleotides match TRBD2. This TCR derives from a woman of 80 years or more in good health. The sample was blood. The CDR3 bases are TGTGCCAGCAGCTGGGGGGGGATCTACGAGCAGTACTTC. It specifies CASSWGGIYEQYF.